The 20 T cell receptor beta chains below come from one sample, sequenced in a study of blood T cells in healthy people across ages. Primed by a sample-barcoded 5' primer and a J-beta primer mix, a second PCR proceeded for about 7 to 11 cycles. One entry per CDR3 protein, called by TCRdb with MiXCR from the 5' RACE reads. Of 700,000 or so distinct CDR3 sequences in the sample, 40% to 50% were seen once. Source material: blood. The receptors were sampled from a man older than 75 in good health.

Here the CDR3 DNA reads TGTGCCAGCAGCCCTTCCAGGGGGAGGAACTATGGCTACACCTTC. Translation gives CASSPSRGRNYGYTF. The chain employs TRBV14 and TRBJ1-2; 7 bases are shared with TRBD1. Per the germline V gene, CDR1 is SGHDN and CDR2 is FVKESK. This CDR3 spans 15 amino acids. After removal of 4 bases from V and 2 bases from J, the junction contained 7 bases not matched to a gene.

This clonotype has ten or more counts. The CDR3 DNA reads as TGTGCCAGCAGCCGCACTAGCGGGTTTTACAATGAGCAGTTCTTC. Translating gives CASSRTSGFYNEQFF. The V gene is TRBV14, the J gene TRBJ2-1, with 9 bases fitting TRBD2. The germline CDR1 and CDR2 sequences are SGHDN and FVKESK. V lost 4 bases, J lost 4 bases, and 5 bases stayed unmatched. The CDR3 covers 15 residues.

The rearrangement links TRBV27 to TRBJ1-2; 7 bases align to TRBD1. V shed 0 bases, J shed 4 bases, and the junction held 14 bases outside the gene matches. CDR1 is MNHEY, CDR2 SMNVEV, per germline (reference sequence). The length of the CDR3 is 18 residues. CDR3: CASSLSGIDRVIIYGYTF. The CDR3 DNA is TGTGCCAGCAGTTTATCTGGAATCGACAGGGTGATCATCTATGGCTACACCTTC.

This clonotype occurred a few times. V and J are TRBV2 and TRBJ2-7, with a weak D call TRBD1 (6 bases). The germline gives CDR1 SNHLY, CDR2 FYNNEI. V was pared by 0 bases and J by 6 bases, with 15 bases between. This CDR3 has 15 residues. CDR3 region: CASSEAGNRAGEQYF. Written as DNA, the CDR3 is TGTGCCAGCAGTGAAGCCGGTAACAGGGCGGGCGAGCAGTACTTC.

The CDR3: CATSRSRGNNEQYF. CDR3 in DNA: TGTGCCACCAGCAGATCTAGGGGAAACAATGAGCAGTACTTC. V is TRBV15 and J is TRBJ2-7, with D possibly matching TRBD1 (5 bases). Trimming left V 2 bases short and J 7 bases short, with 15 bases between. This CDR3 comprises 14 residues. Germline V CDR1 and CDR2: LNHNV, YYDKDF (reference sequence). Looking up the rest from reference TRBV15 and TRBJ2-7 gives the full variable domain: DAMVIQNPRYQVTQFGKPVTLSCSQTLNHNVMYWYQQKSSQAPKLLFHYYDKDFNNEADTPDNFQSRRPNTSFCFLDIRSPGLGDTAMYLCATSRSRGNNEQYFGPGTRLTVT.

This clonotype was detected only a few times. The chain couples TRBV14 to TRBJ2-1; D possibly matches TRBD1 or TRBD2 (7 bases each). Germline lookup yields CDR1 SGHDN and CDR2 FVKESK. This CDR3 contains 14 residues. V gave up 5 bases and J gave up 7 bases, with 15 bases separating them. CDR3 in DNA: TGTGCCAGCAGCTCTCAGGGGGGGAGTAATGAGCAGTTCTTC. It encodes CASSSQGGSNEQFF.

J is TRBJ2-7 and V is TRBV6-6; 12 bases agree with TRBD1. The CDR3 loop spans 16 amino acids. V lost 5 bases to trimming and J lost 0 bases; unmatched junction nucleotides: 5. Germline loops: CDR1 MNHNY, CDR2 SVGAGI (reference sequence). This CDR3 reads CASSQGTGGPSYEQYF. CDR3 DNA sequence: TGTGCCAGCAGTCAAGGGACAGGGGGCCCCTCCTACGAGCAGTACTTC.

This clonotype occurred once. One junction end disagrees with the germline gene, perhaps due to a read error. The chain uses TRBV9 and TRBJ2-3, with TRBD2 identical over 8 bases. CDR1 and CDR2 (germline): SGDLS, YYNGEE. This CDR3 is 14 amino acids long. Written as DNA, the CDR3 is TGTGCCGGCAGCGGGGGAGGGGGCACAGATACGCAGTATTTT. Residues: CAGSGGGGTDTQYF.

In its sample, this clonotype was seen a few times. The chain has TRBV29-1 and TRBJ2-1; the D gene is possibly TRBD2 (6 bases). The J call may not be correct, given that the DNA end is closer to TRBJ2-7. Per the germline V gene, CDR1 is SQVTM and CDR2 is ANQGSEA. This CDR3 contains 14 residues. The CDR3 region has the DNA TGCAGCGTTGAGGGGGGAAGCTCCTACAATGAGCAGTACTTC. Translating gives CSVEGGSSYNEQYF.

In this sample, this clonotype turned up many times. V and J are TRBV29-1 and TRBJ2-3, with 11 bases identical to TRBD2. The J segment lost 5 bases and the V segment lost 5 bases, leaving 9 bases of the junction unmatched. Germline CDR1 reads SQVTM; CDR2 reads ANQGSEA. The CDR3 sequence is 15 residues long. The DNA of the CDR3 is TGCAGCGTTATGACCGGGACTAGCGGAGGAGATACGCAGTATTTT. It codes for CSVMTGTSGGDTQYF.

A few counts support this clonotype. This sequence joins TRBV20-1 and TRBJ2-3, with no clear D. V lost 5 bases to trimming and J lost 6 bases, with 15 bases between them. This CDR3 region has 13 residues. Per the germline V gene, CDR1 is DFQATT and CDR2 is SNEGSKA (reference sequence). CDR3 region: CSAFPSPADTQYF. In nucleotides, the CDR3 is TGCAGTGCTTTTCCAAGCCCGGCGGATACGCAGTATTTT.

The chain recombines TRBV6-2 or TRBV6-3 with TRBJ2-1; 7 bases line up with TRBD1. The CDR3 has 13 residues. Germline trimming cut 4 bases from V and 10 bases from J; bases unmatched to any gene: 7. CDR1 MNHEY and CDR2 SVGEGT come from the germline V gene. As DNA, the CDR3 is TGTGCCAGCAGTTTAACCGGGACAGCAGAGCAGTTCTTC. Amino acids: CASSLTGTAEQFF.

The J gene is TRBJ1-6, the V gene TRBV4-3; D is ambiguous. The germline gives CDR1 LGHNA, CDR2 YSLEER. Trimming left V 0 bases short and J 9 bases short, with 15 bases between. The CDR3 is made up of 16 amino acids. In DNA, the CDR3 is TGCGCCAGCAGCCAAGATCTTCCCGGGGAGGGTTCACCCCTCCACTTT. Amino acid sequence: CASSQDLPGEGSPLHF.

This clonotype showed up just a few times. The V and J genes are TRBV5-1 and TRBJ2-1; D is unclear. Germline V gene data show CDR1 as SGHRS and CDR2 as YFSETQ. This CDR3 region has 12 residues. The V gene lost 1 base and the J gene lost 10 bases, with 9 bases spanning the gap. The CDR3 DNA is TGCGCCAGCAGCTTGTATTCAGGAGAGCAGTTCTTC. It codes for CASSLYSGEQFF.

This clonotype appeared many times. This chain connects TRBV7-2 to TRBJ2-7, with TRBD2 matching 11 bases. The CDR3 has 18 amino acids. With V trimmed by 3 bases and J by 3 bases, 13 bases remained unmatched. CDR1 and CDR2 from the germline V gene are SGHTA and FQGNSA. In DNA, the CDR3 is TGTGCCAGCAGCTTCGGAACTAGCGGGGGCCGACCTCTCTACGAGCAGTACTTC. It encodes CASSFGTSGGRPLYEQYF.

This rearrangement joins TRBV20-1 to TRBJ2-4, with 8 bases aligning to TRBD2. The end of the DNA aligns better with TRBJ2-7, so the J call may be wrong. CDR1 and CDR2 (germline): DFQATT, SNEGSKA (reference sequence). There are 18 residues in the CDR3. The CDR3 loop is CSANKIGGRTPSFYEQYF. The CDR3 coding sequence is TGCAGTGCTAACAAGATCGGCGGGAGGACCCCTTCTTTCTACGAGCAGTACTTC.

For this clonotype: One end of the junction is discordant with germline, which a read error may explain. The J gene is TRBJ2-1, the V gene TRBV6-2 or TRBV6-3, with 9 nucleotides matching TRBD1. This CDR3 has 16 residues. CDR1 and CDR2 (germline): MNHEY, SVGEGT. The CDR3 nucleotides read TGTGCCAGCAGCTACTACGGACAGGGGATTAACAATGAGCAGTTCTTC. It encodes CASSYYGQGINNEQFF.

The V call is TRBV5-1, the J call TRBJ2-3, with D possibly being TRBD2 (6 bases). Trimming took off 0 bases at V and 2 bases at J, with 13 bases between the two ends. Germline V CDR1 and CDR2: SGHRS, YFSETQ. There are 16 residues in the CDR3. The CDR3 sequence: CASSLGGSGYTDTQYF. The CDR3 DNA follows: TGCGCCAGCAGCTTGGGTGGTAGCGGCTACACAGATACGCAGTATTTT. The whole variable domain, remainder taken from reference TRBV5-1 and TRBJ2-3, is KAGVTQTPRYLIKTRGQQVTLSCSPISGHRSVSWYQQTPGQGLQFLFEYFSETQRNKGNFPGRFSGRQFSNSRSEMNVSTLELGDSALYLCASSLGGSGYTDTQYFGPGTRLTVL.

About this clonotype: At one of its ends the junction is not consistent with the germline gene, which may arise from a read error. The chain uses TRBV25-1 and TRBJ1-2; D is perhaps TRBD1 (6 bases). The CDR3 runs 14 residues. Germline V gene data show CDR1 as MGHDK and CDR2 as SYGVNS. The CDR3 loop is CASSFPGGNYGYAF. In nucleotides, the CDR3 is TGTGCCAGCAGTTTCCCCGGGGGCAACTATGGCTACGCCTTC.

The rearrangement joins TRBV29-1 to TRBJ2-7, with D maybe TRBD2 (7 bases). The CDR3 is 14 residues long. CDR1 is SQVTM, CDR2 ANQGSEA, per germline. The V end was cut by 4 bases, the J end by 3 bases, with 16 bases between. The chain's CDR3 is CSVGGGGAGYEQYF. For the CDR3, the DNA is TGCAGCGTTGGGGGAGGGGGAGCGGGCTACGAGCAGTACTTC.